Shown below are 25 T cell receptor beta chains from a single sample sequenced in a study of shared clonotypes between healthy human individuals. Libraries were prepared by immunoSEQ multiplex PCR; TCRdb keeps only in-frame clonotypes and omits some of them. The table includes around 510,000 clones, around 77% detected once. Material for sequencing was PBMCs. These receptors all come from a woman aged 40 to 50 in good health. Some clones in this sample may be carry-over from other donors' samples.

This clone was detected a few times. The V and J genes are TRBV5-4 and TRBJ1-1; 8 bases are shared with TRBD1. The CDR3 runs to 16 residues. Germline-derived CDR1 and CDR2 are SGHNT and YYREEE (reference sequence). V was pared by 0 bases and J by 3 bases, with 7 bases of the junction left unmatched. The CDR3 reads CASSLGPLDRDTEAFF. Written as DNA, the CDR3 is TGTGCCAGCAGCTTGGGGCCATTGGACAGGGACACTGAAGCTTTCTTT.

The gene calls are TRBV7-9 and TRBJ1-1; 7 positions agree with TRBD1. In germline, CDR1 is SEHNR, CDR2 FQNEAQ (reference sequence). The CDR3 is made up of 13 amino acids. The V segment lost 7 bases and the J segment 0 bases; nucleotides outside the gene matches: 2. The CDR3 protein is CASIDRVNTEAFF. Here the CDR3 DNA reads TGTGCCAGCATCGACAGGGTGAACACTGAAGCTTTCTTT.

The gene calls are TRBV1 and TRBJ2-3; the table's D gene call, TRBD1, was not cross checked with the DNA. TRBV1 is designated a pseudogene. This CDR3 is built from 18 residues. CDR3 loop: CTSSQDYPTGYSTDTQYF. For the CDR3, the DNA is TGCACCAGCAGCCAAGATTATCCGACAGGGTATAGCACAGATACGCAGTATTTT.

The chain employs TRBV18 and TRBJ2-2; D remains unclear. The V end lost 2 bases, the J end lost 3 bases, and 10 bases lay between the germline ends. This CDR3 is 15 amino acids long. Germline loops: CDR1 KGHSH, CDR2 LQKENI. In DNA, the CDR3 is TGTGCCAGCTCACCATTACAACGAGACACCGGGGAGCTGTTTTTT. As protein: CASSPLQRDTGELFF.

In its sample, this clone was seen once. The chain has TRBV11-1 and TRBJ2-4; 8 bases align to TRBD1. The CDR3 has 14 residues. Germline-derived CDR1 and CDR2 are SGHAT and FQDESV (reference sequence). Losses at the gene ends were 1 base for V and 7 bases for J; bases not matched to a gene: 3. CDR3 loop: CASSLERTGNIQYF. CDR3 coding DNA: TGTGCCAGCAGCTTAGAAAGGACAGGGAACATTCAGTACTTC.

The table lists this clone with a count of one. A clone one base away is much larger, so this may be a read error. The chain carries TRBV5-4 and TRBJ2-1; either TRBD1 or TRBD2 may fit D (5 bases each). From germline, CDR1 is SGHNT and CDR2 YYREEE (reference sequence). The CDR3 extends over 14 amino acids. The CDR3 here is CASSLDSGTNERFF. As DNA, the CDR3 is TGTGCCAGCAGCTTGGACTCAGGGACCAATGAGCGGTTCTTC. Together with reference TRBV5-4 and TRBJ2-1, the CDR3 gives the full variable domain: ETGVTQSPTHLIKTRGQQVTLRCSSQSGHNTVSWYQQALGQGPQFIFQYYREEENGRGNFPPRFSGLQFPNYSSELNVNALELDDSALYLCASSLDSGTNERFFGPGTRLTVL.

The chain is built from TRBV6-7 and TRBJ2-6; D is ambiguous. TRBV6-7 is labeled an ORF, and its function is uncertain. Trimming took 5 bases from V and 5 from J, leaving 22 bases between them. The CDR3 contains 18 residues. The CDR3 loop reads CASSPLGRLQSRANVLTF. As DNA, the CDR3 is TGTGCCAGCAGTCCCCTAGGGCGTTTACAAAGTCGGGCCAACGTCCTGACTTTC.

The chain recombines TRBV6-5 with TRBJ2-1, with 12 bases lining up with TRBD2. Per the germline V gene, CDR1 is MNHEY and CDR2 is SVGAGI. CDR3 length equals 15 residues. Germline trimming cut 5 bases from V and 8 bases from J; bases unmatched to any gene: 7. CDR3 amino acids: CASSQTSGRYYEQFF. The CDR3 coding sequence is TGTGCCAGCAGTCAAACTAGCGGGAGGTATTATGAGCAGTTCTTC.

V gene TRBV10-3 combines with J gene TRBJ2-1; 10 nucleotides align to TRBD2. Losses at the gene ends were 10 bases for V and 8 bases for J; bases not matched to a gene: 8. Germline V CDR1 and CDR2: ENHRY, SYGVKD. The CDR3 spans 13 residues. In DNA, the CDR3 is TGTGCCACCGCCTCTAGCGGGAGCGATGAGCAGTTCTTC. Amino acid sequence: CATASSGSDEQFF.

This clone occurred a few times. This rearrangement joins TRBV19 to TRBJ2-2, with TRBD2 as a possible D gene (6 bases). Trimming took off 5 bases at V and 2 bases at J, with 9 bases between the two ends. Germline CDR1 and CDR2: LNHDA and SQIVND (reference sequence). The CDR3 has 14 residues. DNA of the CDR3: TGTGCCAGTAGTGGGGGGATCAACACCGGGGAGCTGTTTTTT. Translation: CASSGGINTGELFF. The variable domain in full, with the rest retrieved from reference TRBV19 and TRBJ2-2, is DGGITQSPKYLFRKEGQNVTLSCEQNLNHDAMYWYRQDPGQGLRLIYYSQIVNDFQKGDIAEGYSVSREKKESFPLTVTSAQKNPTAFYLCASSGGINTGELFFGEGSRLTVL.

The chain has TRBV4-2 and TRBJ2-5; TRBD1 or TRBD2 may be the D gene (5 bases each). The germline V gene has CDR1 LGHNA and CDR2 YNFKEQ. CDR3 length equals 15 residues. The V end lost 8 bases, the J end lost 5 bases, and 21 bases lay between the germline ends. The CDR3 here is CASGLSGAFRETQYF. For the CDR3, the DNA is TGTGCCAGCGGTCTTTCCGGGGCCTTTCGGGAGACCCAGTACTTC.

This clone was seen more than once but under ten times. This chain uses TRBV19 with TRBJ2-5; a weak D match, TRBD1 (6 bases). Judging by the DNA end, TRBJ2-7 fits better; the J call may be wrong. The CDR3 totals 15 residues. Germline CDR1 LNHDA, CDR2 SQIVND (reference sequence). The CDR3 here is CASSKGSTGNYEQYF. The CDR3 coding sequence is TGTGCCAGTAGTAAAGGCTCTACAGGGAACTACGAGCAGTACTTC.

A single count supports this clone. The rearrangement joins TRBV7-2 to TRBJ2-5; no clear D. Germline V CDR1 and CDR2: SGHTA, FQGNSA. Trimming took 1 base from V and 8 from J, leaving 8 bases between them. CDR3 length: 12 amino acids. CDR3 sequence (DNA): TGTGCCAGCAGCTTAGATAGGCTCACCCAGTACTTC. It codes for CASSLDRLTQYF.

The V gene is TRBV9, the J gene TRBJ2-3; 11 bases map to TRBD1. The CDR3 is 16 residues long. The V gene end was trimmed by 0 bases and the J gene end by 4 bases; junction bases not matched to a gene: 4. Germline lookup yields CDR1 SGDLS and CDR2 YYNGEE. The CDR3: CASSVGWDRGADTQYF. The CDR3 nucleotides are TGTGCCAGCAGCGTAGGCTGGGACAGGGGGGCAGATACGCAGTATTTT.

The chain joins TRBV18 to TRBJ2-7, with D possibly matching TRBD2 (5 bases). Deletions cut 3 bases from V and 1 base from J, with 10 bases between. The CDR3 sequence is 14 residues long. Germline V gene data show CDR1 as KGHSH and CDR2 as LQKENI. In DNA form, the CDR3 reads TGTGCCAGCTCACCCGGTAGCGTTTCCTACGAGCAGTACTTC. Translated: CASSPGSVSYEQYF.

Turning to this clone: A far larger clone is one nucleotide away, so this likely arose from a read error. This same CDR3 is encoded by further DNA sequences in the sample. The chain employs TRBV28 and TRBJ1-5; D is possibly TRBD1 (5 bases). This CDR3 spans 15 amino acids. The germline CDR1 and CDR2 sequences are MDHEN and SYDVKM. The chain's CDR3 is CASSIQDTSNQPQHF. DNA for the CDR3: TGTGCCAGCAGTATCCAGGACACTAGCAATCAGCCCCAACATTTT.

The chain has TRBV5-1 and TRBJ1-2, with a possible D match to TRBD1 (6 bases). This CDR3 region has 14 residues. V lost 5 bases to trimming and J lost 8 bases, with 19 bases between them. CDR1 is SGHRS, CDR2 YFSETQ, per germline. CDR3 loop: CASRFPDSNGGYTF. CDR3 DNA sequence: TGCGCCAGCAGATTTCCGGACAGTAACGGGGGCTACACCTTC.

With regard to this clone: This is likely an artifact of a read error, given a far larger clone one base away. The sample holds other DNA sequences that translate to the same CDR3. The J gene is TRBJ2-7, the V gene TRBV30; D remains unclear. Germline V gene lookup returns CDR1 GTSNPN and CDR2 SVGIG (reference sequence). CDR3 length equals 11 residues. The CDR3 DNA follows: TGTGCATGGGAACGTAACTACGAGCAGTACTTC. It specifies CAWERNYEQYF.

A note on this clone: One junction end disagrees with the germline gene, perhaps due to a read error. The chain joins TRBV20-1 to TRBJ2-7; no definite D call. Germline loops: CDR1 DFQATT, CDR2 SNEGSKA (reference sequence). The CDR3 is 11 amino acids. In DNA form, the CDR3 reads TGCAGTGCTCGCATTAGTTACGGGCAGTACTTC. Translated: CSARISYGQYF.

The chain joins TRBV18 to TRBJ2-7; 7 nucleotides align to TRBD1. CDR1 is KGHSH and CDR2 is LQKENI in the germline V gene. Trimming took 1 base from V and 7 from J; bases not matched to a gene: 7. This CDR3 comprises 14 residues. CDR3 sequence reads: CASSPQQGPLEQYF. DNA for the CDR3: TGTGCCAGCTCACCACAACAGGGGCCCTTGGAGCAGTACTTC.

This clone was detected once. The chain joins TRBV18 to TRBJ2-1; possibly TRBD2 for D (6 bases). This CDR3 has 19 amino acids. CDR1 and CDR2 from the germline V gene are KGHSH and LQKENI. Trimming shortened V by 3 bases and J by 0 bases, and 21 bases separated the two germline ends. The CDR3 loop is CASSPPLVWDSSSYNEQFF. Written as DNA, the CDR3 is TGTGCCAGCTCACCTCCCCTTGTGTGGGACTCGAGCTCCTACAATGAGCAGTTCTTC.

The chain carries TRBV5-1 and TRBJ1-4; D gene ambiguous. The CDR3 is 16 amino acids. Trimming stripped 3 bases from V and 0 bases from J, with 12 bases between. Germline V CDR1 and CDR2: SGHRS, YFSETQ. The CDR3 DNA sequence: TGCGCCAGCAGCTCGCAGCCTCCCGCAACTAATGAAAAACTGTTTTTT. Protein sequence: CASSSQPPATNEKLFF.

V and J are TRBV5-1 and TRBJ1-1; D is unclear. The CDR3 has 13 amino acids. CDR1 SGHRS and CDR2 YFSETQ come from the germline V gene. The V end lost 0 bases, the J end lost 4 bases, and 7 bases lay between the germline ends. CDR3 sequence (DNA): TGCGCCAGCAGCTTGGGGTTTGGCACTGAAGCTTTCTTT. Its translation is CASSLGFGTEAFF.

The table lists this clone with a count of one. The rearrangement joins TRBV2 to TRBJ2-1; 8 bases line up with TRBD1. Germline-derived CDR1 and CDR2 are SNHLY and FYNNEI. J lost 10 bases, V lost 6 bases, and 2 bases had no gene match. CDR3 length equals 11 residues. The CDR3 reads CASRGTGEQFF. As DNA, the CDR3 is TGTGCCAGCAGGGGGACAGGCGAGCAGTTCTTC.

The CDR3 region has the DNA TGTGCCAGCAGTCCACACCAGACAGGGGGTCGTCAGCCCCAGCATTTT. Protein sequence: CASSPHQTGGRQPQHF. The rearrangement uses TRBV28 and TRBJ1-5; TRBD1 matches 9 bases. Germline lookup yields CDR1 MDHEN and CDR2 SYDVKM. The trim removed 5 bases at V and 6 bases at J, leaving 11 bases unmatched. The CDR3 length is 16 residues. The whole variable domain, remainder taken from reference TRBV28 and TRBJ1-5, is DVKVTQSSRYLVKRTGEKVFLECVQDMDHENMFWYRQDPGLGLRLIYFSYDVKMKEKGDIPEGYSVSREKKERFSLILESASTNQTSMYLCASSPHQTGGRQPQHFGDGTRLSIL.